This TCR beta chain derives from a study of cytomegalovirus exposure and HLA in healthy donors. The PCR made use of 60 Vbeta and 13 Jbeta primers. Profiling relied on immunoSEQ multiplex PCR, and the TCRdb table lists in-frame clones only, not all of them. The sample table sets out under 200,000 clones. Looked up from germline, CDR1 is SGDLS and CDR2 is YYNGEE. This CDR3 is 14 amino acids long. Trimming took 4 bases from V and 3 from J; bases not matched to a gene: 5. V usage is TRBV9 and J usage is TRBJ2-3; 7 bases are a match to TRBD2. The clonotype was recovered from a man aged 30-40 years in good health and CMV-seronegative. The sequencing input was PBMCs. DNA for the CDR3: TGTGCCAGCAGCCCCCGGGACTATACAGATACGCAGTATTTT. This codes for CASSPRDYTDTQYF.